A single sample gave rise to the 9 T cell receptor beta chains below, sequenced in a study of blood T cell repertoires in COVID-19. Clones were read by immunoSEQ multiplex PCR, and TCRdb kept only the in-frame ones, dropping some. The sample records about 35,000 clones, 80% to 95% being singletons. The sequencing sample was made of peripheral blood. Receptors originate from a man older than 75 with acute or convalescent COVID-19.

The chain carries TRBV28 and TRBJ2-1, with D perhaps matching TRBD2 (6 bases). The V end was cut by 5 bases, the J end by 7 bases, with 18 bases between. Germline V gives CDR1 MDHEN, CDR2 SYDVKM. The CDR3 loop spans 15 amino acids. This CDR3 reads CASSPRGGAGNEQFF. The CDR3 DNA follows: TGTGCCAGCAGTCCGCGAGGAGGGGCGGGGAATGAGCAGTTCTTC.

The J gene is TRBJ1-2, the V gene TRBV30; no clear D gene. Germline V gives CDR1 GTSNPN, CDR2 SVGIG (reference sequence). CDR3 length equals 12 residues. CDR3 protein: CVMEEANYGYTF. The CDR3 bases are TGTGTTATGGAAGAGGCTAACTATGGCTACACCTTC.

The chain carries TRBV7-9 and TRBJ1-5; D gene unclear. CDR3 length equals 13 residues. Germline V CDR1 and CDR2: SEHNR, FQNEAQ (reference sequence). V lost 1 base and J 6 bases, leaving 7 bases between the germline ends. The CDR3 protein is CASSLESGQPQHF. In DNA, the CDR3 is TGTGCCAGCAGCTTAGAATCCGGTCAGCCCCAGCATTTT. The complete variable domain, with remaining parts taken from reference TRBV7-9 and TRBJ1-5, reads DTGVSQNPRHKITKRGQNVTFRCDPISEHNRLYWYRQTLGQGPEFLTYFQNEAQLEKSRLLSDRFSAERPKGSFSTLEIQRTEQGDSAMYLCASSLESGQPQHFGDGTRLSIL.

The CDR3 nucleotides read TGTGCCAGCAGCTCGCGGACAGGGGGCTCCCCCACTGGGGCCAACGTCCTGACTTTC. It is translated as CASSSRTGGSPTGANVLTF. The rearrangement uses TRBV7-3 and TRBJ2-6; TRBD1 aligns across 11 bases. Germline CDR1 is SGHTA and CDR2 is FQGTGA. The V segment lost 4 bases and the J segment 2 bases; nucleotides outside the gene matches: 10. The CDR3 loop spans 19 amino acids.

The CDR3 region has the DNA TGTGCCAGCAGCCAAGAGGGAGGGAGGCGATCACCCCTCCACTTT. Protein: CASSQEGGRRSPLHF. This chain joins TRBV3-1 (or the pseudogene TRBV3-2) and TRBJ1-6; D uncertain. This CDR3 is built from 15 residues. Between the trimmed V and J ends, which lost 0 bases and 10 bases, there was a span of 13 bases. CDR1 is LGHDT, CDR2 YNNKEL, per germline (reference sequence).

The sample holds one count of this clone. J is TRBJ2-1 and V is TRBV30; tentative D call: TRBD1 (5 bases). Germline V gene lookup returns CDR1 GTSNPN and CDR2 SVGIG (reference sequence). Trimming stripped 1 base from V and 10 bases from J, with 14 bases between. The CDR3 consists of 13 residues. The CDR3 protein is CAWSELSWGEQFF. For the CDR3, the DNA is TGTGCCTGGAGTGAACTCAGTTGGGGCGAGCAGTTCTTC.

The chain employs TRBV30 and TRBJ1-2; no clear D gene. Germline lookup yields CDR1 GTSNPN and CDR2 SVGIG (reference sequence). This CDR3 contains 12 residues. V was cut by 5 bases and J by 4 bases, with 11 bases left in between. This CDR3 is CAWLRTSYGYTF. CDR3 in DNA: TGTGCCTGGTTACGGACTAGCTATGGCTACACCTTC.

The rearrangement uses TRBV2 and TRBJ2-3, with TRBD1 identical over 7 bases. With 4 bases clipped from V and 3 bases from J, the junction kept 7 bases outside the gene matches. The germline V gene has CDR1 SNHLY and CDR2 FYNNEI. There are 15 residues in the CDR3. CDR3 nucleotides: TGTGCCAGCAGTGCAGGGGGTAGGGGGACAGATACGCAGTATTTT. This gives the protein CASSAGGRGTDTQYF.

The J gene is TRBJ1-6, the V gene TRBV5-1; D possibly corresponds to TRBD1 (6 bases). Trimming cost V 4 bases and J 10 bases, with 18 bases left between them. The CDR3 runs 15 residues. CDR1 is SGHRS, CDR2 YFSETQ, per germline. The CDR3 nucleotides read TGCGCCAGCAGCCCTGACGCGGGGGGCGAATCACCCCTCCACTTT. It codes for CASSPDAGGESPLHF.